The present T cell receptor (beta chain) was sequenced within a study of T cells after yellow fever vaccination. In TCRdb, the 5' RACE reads were re-called with MiXCR into one record per CDR3 protein. In the table there are about 45,000 distinct CDR3 sequences, about 7% of which are singletons. This clonotype was recorded at least ten times. After removal of 4 bases from V and 6 bases from J, the junction contained 2 bases not matched to a gene. From germline, CDR1 is MNHNY and CDR2 SVGAGI (reference sequence). The CDR3 has 13 amino acids. Study results and limitations: The appearance of a small share of clonotypes in both CD4 and CD8 compartments was observed. Reappearance after the booster was seen for most primary-vaccination clones, at 95% to 98% CD4 and 75% to 90% CD8.

Here the sequenced sample was CD8+ T cells not binding an NS4B(214-222) dextramer, sorted from PBMCs, taken 45 days after the yellow fever booster vaccination. V usage is TRBV6-6 and J usage is TRBJ2-7; 11 bases map to TRBD2. The TCR was taken from a man aged 30 to 45 who received the YFV17D yellow fever vaccine. The CDR3 region has the DNA TGTGCCAGCAGTTGGGGACTAGCGGCCGAGCAGTACTTC. Residues: CASSWGLAAEQYF.